This T cell receptor beta chain was captured in a study of beta chain features in type 1 diabetes. Across the whole study: Age and gender were similar between patients and healthy donors, as were cell yields. Study observations and caveats: There was a moderate but significant shortening of TCRB CDR3s in all four CD4+ subsets of Type 1 diabetes patients.

Germline V CDR1 and CDR2: SGHRS, YFSETQ. V was shortened by 0 bases and J by 5 bases, with 14 bases between the two germline ends. The CDR3 runs 15 residues. cDNA synthesis used the whole RNA isolate, giving expressed TCRB sequences. Sequencing used immunoSEQ multiplex PCR; TCRdb keeps in-frame clones, though not all of them. The sample lists 500,000 to 650,000 clones, under 15% occurring once. The table lists this clone with a few counts. Its antigen remains unknown. The clonotype was recovered from a man younger than 40 with type 1 diabetes. The chain is built from TRBV5-1 and TRBJ2-5; TRBD2 might be the D (7 bases). The sequenced sample was naive CD4+ T cells from blood. The DNA of the CDR3 is TGCGCCAGCAGCTTGGCGGGGGGCACTAGTGAGACCCAGTACTTC. Translating it yields CASSLAGGTSETQYF.